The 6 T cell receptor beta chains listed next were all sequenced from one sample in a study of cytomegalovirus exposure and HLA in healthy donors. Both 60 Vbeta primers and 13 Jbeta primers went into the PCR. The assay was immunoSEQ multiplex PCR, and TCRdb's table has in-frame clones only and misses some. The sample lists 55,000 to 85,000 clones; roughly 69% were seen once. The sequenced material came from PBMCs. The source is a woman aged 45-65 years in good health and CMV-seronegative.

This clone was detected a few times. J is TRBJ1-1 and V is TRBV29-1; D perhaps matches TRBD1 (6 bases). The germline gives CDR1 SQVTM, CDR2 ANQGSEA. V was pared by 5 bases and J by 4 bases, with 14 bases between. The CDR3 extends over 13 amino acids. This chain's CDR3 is CSVHQQGATEAFF. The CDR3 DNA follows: TGCAGCGTTCACCAACAGGGAGCCACTGAAGCTTTCTTT.

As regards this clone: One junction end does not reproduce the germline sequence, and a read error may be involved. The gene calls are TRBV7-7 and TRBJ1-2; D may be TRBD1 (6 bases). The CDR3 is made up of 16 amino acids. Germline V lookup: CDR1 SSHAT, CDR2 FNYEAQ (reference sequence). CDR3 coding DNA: TGTGCTAGCAGCCCGAAGGGGGGGCGCCGGTACTATGGCTACACCTTC. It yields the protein CASSPKGGRRYYGYTF.

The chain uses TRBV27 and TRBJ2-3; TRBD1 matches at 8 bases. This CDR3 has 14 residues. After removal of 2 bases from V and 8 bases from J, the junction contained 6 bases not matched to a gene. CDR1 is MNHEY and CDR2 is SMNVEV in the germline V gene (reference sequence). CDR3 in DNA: TGTGCCAGCAGTTTAGGCAGGGGGCCCCGTACGCAGTATTTT. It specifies CASSLGRGPRTQYF.

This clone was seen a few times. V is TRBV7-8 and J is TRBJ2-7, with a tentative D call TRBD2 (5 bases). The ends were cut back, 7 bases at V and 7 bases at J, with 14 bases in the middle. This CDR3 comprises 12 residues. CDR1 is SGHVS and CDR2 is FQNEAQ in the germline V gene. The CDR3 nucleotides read TGTGCCAGCACCAGTGGGCCGGGGGAGCAGTACTTC. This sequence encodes CASTSGPGEQYF.

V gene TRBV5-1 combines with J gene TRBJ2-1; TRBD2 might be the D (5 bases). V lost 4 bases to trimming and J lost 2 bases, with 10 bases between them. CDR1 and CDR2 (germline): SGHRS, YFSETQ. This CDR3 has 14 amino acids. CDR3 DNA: TGCGCCAGCAGCCCGGAGGCAGCCTACAATGAGCAGTTCTTC. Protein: CASSPEAAYNEQFF.

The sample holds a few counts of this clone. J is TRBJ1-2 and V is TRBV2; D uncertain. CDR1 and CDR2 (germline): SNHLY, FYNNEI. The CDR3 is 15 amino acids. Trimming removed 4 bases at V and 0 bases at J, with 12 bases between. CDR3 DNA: TGTGCCAGCAGTGCCCGGAGCAAATCTAACTATGGCTACACCTTC. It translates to CASSARSKSNYGYTF. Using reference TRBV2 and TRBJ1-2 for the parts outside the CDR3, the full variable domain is EPEVTQTPSHQVTQMGQEVILRCVPISNHLYFYWYRQILGQKVEFLVSFYNNEISEKSEIFDDQFSVERPDGSNFTLKIRSTKLEDSAMYFCASSARSKSNYGYTFGSGTRLTVV.